The 28 T cell receptor beta chains below come from one sample, sequenced in a study of response to subunit inactivated influenza vaccine. In TCRdb, the RT-PCR reads were re-called with MiXCR into one record per CDR3 protein. The sample includes 750,000 to 850,000 distinct CDR3 sequences, about 18% seen only once; the top ten take 11%. The sample consisted of PBMCs from blood, taken roughly 5 days after vaccination. All receptors come from a man aged 50-59 years who received an inactivated influenza vaccine.

The genes are TRBV24-1 and TRBJ1-5; D possibly corresponds to TRBD1 (6 bases). Trimming stripped 8 bases from V and 4 bases from J, with 17 bases between. The CDR3 extends over 15 amino acids. Germline-derived CDR1 and CDR2 are KGHDR and SFDVKD. CDR3 DNA sequence: TGTGCCACCACCTGTAGAGGACAGTTAAATCAGCCCCAGCATTTT. Translated: CATTCRGQLNQPQHF.

This clonotype was counted only a few times. This chain joins TRBV10-3 and TRBJ2-1; 7 bases are shared with TRBD2. V lost 4 bases and J lost 5; bases outside the gene matches: 5. The CDR3 totals 14 residues. Germline V gene sequence: CDR1 ENHRY, CDR2 SYGVKD. CDR3 sequence (DNA): TGTGCCATCAGTGTCCGCGGGAGACACAATGAGCAGTTCTTC. Protein: CAISVRGRHNEQFF.

J is TRBJ2-6 and V is TRBV28; D gene ambiguous. V was pared by 11 bases and J by 1 base, with 9 bases between. This CDR3 is built from 13 residues. Germline CDR1 reads MDHEN; CDR2 reads SYDVKM. The CDR3 bases are TGTGCCTTCGACCCGTCTGGGGCCAACGTCCTGACTTTC. It specifies CAFDPSGANVLTF.

This clonotype occurred a few times. The gene calls are TRBV24-1 and TRBJ2-3, with 13 bases fitting TRBD2. Germline V gives CDR1 KGHDR, CDR2 SFDVKD. The V and J ends lost 5 bases and 0 bases, in that order; junction bases with no gene match: 4. The CDR3 has 17 amino acids. The CDR3 DNA reads TGTGCCACCAGTGGGACTAGCGGGGGCACTAGCACAGATACGCAGTATTTT. Amino acids: CATSGTSGGTSTDTQYF.

This clonotype was picked up a small number of times. The rearrangement links TRBV24-1 to TRBJ2-3; a possible D gene is TRBD1 (5 bases). CDR1 and CDR2 (germline): KGHDR, SFDVKD. This CDR3 region has 16 residues. The V gene lost 0 bases and the J gene lost 2 bases, with 11 bases spanning the gap. The CDR3 sequence: CATSDLQGALTDTQYF. The DNA of the CDR3 is TGTGCCACCAGTGATTTGCAAGGGGCGCTCACAGATACGCAGTATTTT.

The rearrangement links TRBV6-1 to TRBJ1-1; weak D call: TRBD1 (5 bases). Between the trimmed V and J ends, which lost 6 bases and 0 bases, there was a span of 11 bases. CDR1 is MNHNS and CDR2 is SASEGT in the germline V gene. CDR3 length: 14 residues. The CDR3 loop is CASRLTAMNTEAFF. The DNA of the CDR3 is TGTGCCAGCAGGTTGACAGCTATGAACACTGAAGCTTTCTTT.

The chain is built from TRBV7-6 and TRBJ2-1; D is tentatively TRBD1 or TRBD2 (5 bases each). The CDR3 has 15 residues. V gave up 1 base and J gave up 6 bases, with 13 bases separating them. Germline V gene sequence: CDR1 SGHVS, CDR2 FNYEAQ. CDR3 sequence (DNA): TGTGCCAGCAGCTTAGAAGGGGCCGGGACCAATGAGCAGTTCTTC. Its protein is CASSLEGAGTNEQFF.

The chain uses TRBV9 and TRBJ1-2, with 8 nucleotides matching TRBD1. Trimming took 3 bases from V and 3 from J; bases not matched to a gene: 4. From germline, CDR1 is SGDLS and CDR2 YYNGEE. This CDR3 spans 14 amino acids. The CDR3 spells CASSAGTGDYGYTF. The CDR3 DNA follows: TGTGCCAGCAGCGCCGGGACAGGAGACTATGGCTACACCTTC.

The V and J genes are TRBV4-2 and TRBJ1-5, with a weak D call TRBD1 (6 bases). The V end lost 0 bases, the J end lost 7 bases, and 13 bases lay between the germline ends. The germline V gene encodes CDR1 LGHNA and CDR2 YNFKEQ. This CDR3 is 15 amino acids long. The CDR3 DNA is TGTGCCAGCAGCCAAGACAGGGGATCGGACCAGCCCCAGCATTTT. Translated: CASSQDRGSDQPQHF.

This clonotype showed up just a few times. CDR3 region: CASSYDGTNEKLFF. CDR3 in DNA: TGTGCCAGCAGTTATGATGGAACTAATGAAAAACTGTTTTTT. The chain links TRBV6-5 to TRBJ1-4; D is unclear. The CDR3 covers 14 residues. The germline CDR1 and CDR2 sequences are MNHEY and SVGAGI. V shed 3 bases and J shed 1 base, with 6 bases lying between them.

A few counts support this clonotype. The CDR3 loop is CASSLARAGETQYF. The CDR3 region has the DNA TGTGCCAGCAGCTTAGCCAGGGCAGGGGAGACCCAGTACTTC. The chain employs TRBV7-2 and TRBJ2-5, with D perhaps matching TRBD1 (5 bases). CDR3 length: 14 amino acids. Trimming stripped 0 bases from V and 5 bases from J, with 10 bases between. The germline CDR1 and CDR2 sequences are SGHTA and FQGNSA.

This clonotype was observed a handful of times. CDR3 coding DNA: TGTGCCAGCAGCTTGGGGGCGATTCAGCCCCAGCATTTT. Translated, it gives CASSLGAIQPQHF. The gene calls are TRBV5-6 and TRBJ1-5, with D unresolved. V gave up 0 bases and J gave up 6 bases, with 7 bases separating them. CDR3 length: 13 residues. Germline-derived CDR1 and CDR2 are SGHDT and YYEEEE.

This clonotype occurred many times. This chain links TRBV7-9 with TRBJ1-2; 7 nucleotides line up with TRBD1. There are 15 residues in the CDR3. The germline CDR1 and CDR2 sequences are SEHNR and FQNEAQ (reference sequence). The trim removed 4 bases at V and 6 bases at J, leaving 11 bases unmatched. CDR3 sequence reads: CASSSGSRDRNGYTF. The CDR3 DNA is TGTGCCAGCAGCTCTGGAAGCCGGGACAGAAATGGCTACACCTTC.

This sequence joins TRBV10-2 and TRBJ2-7; 9 bases are shared with TRBD1. This CDR3 region has 14 residues. V lost 6 bases to trimming and J lost 4 bases; unmatched junction nucleotides: 7. From germline, CDR1 is WSHSY and CDR2 SAAADI. The CDR3 sequence is CASSWGDRAYEQYF. As DNA, the CDR3 is TGCGCCAGCAGCTGGGGGGACAGGGCGTACGAGCAGTACTTC.

The rearrangement links TRBV29-1 to TRBJ2-7; 7 bases fit TRBD2. Looked up from germline, CDR1 is SQVTM and CDR2 is ANQGSEA. The CDR3 loop spans 13 amino acids. Unmatched junction bases numbered 6, after V lost 4 bases and J lost 3 bases. CDR3 protein: CSVGGGTGYEQYF. The CDR3 DNA follows: TGCAGCGTTGGGGGGGGTACCGGCTACGAGCAGTACTTC.

The chain employs TRBV4-3 and TRBJ1-2; D uncertain. CDR1 and CDR2 from the germline V gene are LGHNA and YSLEER. This CDR3 is built from 14 residues. Trimming removed 0 bases at V and 7 bases at J, with 12 bases between. The CDR3: CASSQERVSGGYTF. CDR3 nucleotide sequence: TGCGCCAGCAGCCAAGAGCGTGTTTCGGGTGGCTACACCTTC.

This chain uses TRBV20-1 with TRBJ2-7; 7 nucleotides align to TRBD2. J gave up 4 bases and V 0 bases, and 6 bases lay outside the gene matches. CDR3 size: 14 residues. Germline assignment: CDR1 DFQATT and CDR2 SNEGSKA (reference sequence). The CDR3 region is CSAREGGVGYEQYF. The DNA of the CDR3 is TGCAGTGCTAGAGAGGGAGGGGTGGGTTACGAGCAGTACTTC.

This chain links TRBV2 with TRBJ2-1; 13 nucleotides line up with TRBD2. CDR3 length: 16 amino acids. The V gene end was trimmed by 6 bases and the J gene end by 0 bases; junction bases not matched to a gene: 2. Germline-derived CDR1 and CDR2 are SNHLY and FYNNEI. The CDR3 DNA is TGTGCCAGCAGGGGACTAGCGGGACACTCCTACAATGAGCAGTTCTTC. Amino acids: CASRGLAGHSYNEQFF.

This clonotype was counted a few times. In DNA form, the CDR3 reads TGCAGCGTTGGCCCCCGGCAGGGAAGCCACGAGCAGTACTTC. Translating gives CSVGPRQGSHEQYF. The chain couples TRBV29-1 to TRBJ2-7; a weak D match, TRBD1 (5 bases). The germline V and J ends were trimmed by 4 bases and 5 bases, with 18 bases remaining between them. Germline values: CDR1 SQVTM, CDR2 ANQGSEA. This CDR3 comprises 14 residues.

This clonotype was seen many times. The V call is TRBV4-2, the J call TRBJ2-2; the D gene is possibly TRBD2 (5 bases). The V gene lost 0 bases and the J gene lost 0 bases, with 14 bases spanning the gap. Germline loops: CDR1 LGHNA, CDR2 YNFKEQ. This CDR3 spans 18 amino acids. CDR3 amino acids: CASSQDLSSASNTGELFF. In nucleotides, the CDR3 is TGTGCCAGCAGCCAAGATTTGAGTAGCGCATCGAACACCGGGGAGCTGTTTTTT.

A remark on this clonotype: A read error may explain this, as a much larger clone is one base away. The chain uses TRBV5-1 and TRBJ2-7; D unresolved. The ends were cut back, 0 bases at V and 6 bases at J, with 13 bases in the middle. Germline CDR1 is SGHRS and CDR2 is YFSETQ. The CDR3 has 14 amino acids. The CDR3 is CASSLAQNHCEQYF. The CDR3 DNA reads as TGCGCCAGCAGCTTGGCACAGAACCATTGCGAGCAGTACTTC.

This clonotype was counted a few times. The CDR3 DNA reads TGCGCCAGCAGCCAGACAGAGGCCTACGAGCAGTACTTC. The encoded protein is CASSQTEAYEQYF. The V call is TRBV4-1, the J call TRBJ2-7, with D possibly TRBD1 on 5 matching bases. The length of the CDR3 is 13 residues. Germline V lookup: CDR1 MGHRA, CDR2 YSYEKL. With 3 bases removed from V and 2 bases from J, the gap between germline ends came to 8 bases.

This clonotype was recorded a few times. The gene calls are TRBV7-8 and TRBJ2-1; 8 nucleotides line up with TRBD2. V was clipped by 10 bases and J by 4 bases; unmatched bases: 15. The CDR3 length is 16 residues. Germline CDR1 SGHVS, CDR2 FQNEAQ. CDR3 loop: CATEGTGTSRYNEQFF. The CDR3 nucleotides are TGTGCCACCGAGGGCACCGGGACTAGTAGGTACAATGAGCAGTTCTTC.

The chain couples TRBV2 to TRBJ2-4, with D tentatively TRBD1 or TRBD2 (5 bases each). CDR1 and CDR2 (germline): SNHLY, FYNNEI. Deletions cut 6 bases from V and 0 bases from J, with 15 bases between. The CDR3 is 16 residues long. The CDR3 DNA is TGTGCCAGCAGACAAACCGTCGGGACAGCCAAAAACATTCAGTACTTC. This gives the protein CASRQTVGTAKNIQYF.

The chain has TRBV11-2 and TRBJ2-5, with 10 bases lining up with TRBD2. The CDR3 covers 16 residues. Germline V gene data show CDR1 as SGHAT and CDR2 as FQNNGV. The trim removed 2 bases at V and 5 bases at J, leaving 8 bases unmatched. The CDR3 DNA follows: TGTGCCAGCAGCTTAACTAGCGGGGTGTTCGATGAGACCCAGTACTTC. Protein sequence: CASSLTSGVFDETQYF.

This clonotype was seen only once. The DNA for the CDR3 is TGCAGTGCTATCGGGGCTGTGAACAATGAGCAGTTCTTC. It is translated as CSAIGAVNNEQFF. The chain combines TRBV20-1 with TRBJ2-1, with D perhaps being TRBD1 or TRBD2 (5 bases each). V was pared by 4 bases and J by 5 bases, with 12 bases between. CDR3 length equals 13 residues. Germline CDR1 is DFQATT and CDR2 is SNEGSKA (reference sequence).

This sequence joins TRBV6-2 or TRBV6-3 and TRBJ2-1, with D perhaps TRBD2 (5 bases). The germline V gene encodes CDR1 MNHEY and CDR2 SVGEGT. V lost 9 bases and J lost 1, with 13 bases in between. The CDR3 length is 14 residues. In nucleotides, the CDR3 is TGTGCCAGGATTCTAGCACCGTCCTACAATGAGCAGTTCTTC. This translates into CARILAPSYNEQFF.

The chain's CDR3 is CASSEGGSGTYNEQFF. DNA for the CDR3: TGTGCCAGCAGCGAGGGAGGTAGCGGGACCTACAATGAGCAGTTCTTC. The chain has TRBV9 and TRBJ2-1, with 8 bases aligning to TRBD2. Germline assignment: CDR1 SGDLS and CDR2 YYNGEE. Losses at the gene ends were 3 bases for V and 2 bases for J; bases not matched to a gene: 7. The CDR3 runs 16 residues.